A single sample gave rise to the 4 T cell receptor beta chains below, sequenced in a study of blood T cell repertoires in COVID-19. Using immunoSEQ multiplex PCR, the repertoire was profiled, and TCRdb retains in-frame clones only, with some absent. Of about 200,000 clones in the sample, roughly four fifths are singletons; the top ten hold 7.5%. The sequenced sample consisted of PBMCs or T cells enriched from blood (not recorded which). These receptors originate from a man aged 40-55 years who had recovered from COVID-19.

The chain's CDR3 is CASSYGLAGAGETQYF. For the CDR3, the DNA is TGTGCCAGCAGCTACGGCTTGGCAGGGGCTGGAGAGACCCAGTACTTC. This chain links TRBV5-6 with TRBJ2-5; perhaps TRBD1 as D (6 bases). Germline CDR1 is SGHDT and CDR2 is YYEEEE. Between the trimmed V and J ends, which lost 3 bases and 4 bases, there was a span of 19 bases. The CDR3 length is 16 residues.

The chain combines TRBV14 with TRBJ1-2; D is unclear. The CDR3 runs to 15 residues. Germline V lookup: CDR1 SGHDN, CDR2 FVKESK. Trimming shortened V by 1 base and J by 8 bases, and 17 bases separated the two germline ends. CDR3 bases: TGTGCCAGCAGCCAAGTCGGCGGTACCCACGGGGGCTACACCTTC. It encodes CASSQVGGTHGGYTF.

This clone appeared a single time. This chain links TRBV6-2 or TRBV6-3 with TRBJ1-5; a weak D match, TRBD1 (5 bases). Trimming shortened V by 0 bases and J by 3 bases, and 18 bases separated the two germline ends. CDR3 length: 18 residues. From germline, CDR1 is MNHEY and CDR2 SVGEGT. CDR3: CASSYSHRDSKPNQPQHF. For the CDR3, the DNA is TGTGCCAGCAGTTACTCCCACCGGGACTCCAAGCCCAATCAGCCCCAGCATTTT.

The chain has TRBV4-2 and TRBJ1-2, with D maybe TRBD1 (6 bases). There are 16 residues in the CDR3. The germline V and J ends were trimmed by 0 bases and 1 base, with 12 bases remaining between them. Germline lookup yields CDR1 LGHNA and CDR2 YNFKEQ. CDR3: CASSQEANRDNYGYTF. The CDR3 DNA reads as TGTGCCAGCAGCCAAGAGGCCAACAGGGATAACTATGGCTACACCTTC.